This record looks at one T cell receptor (beta chain) sequence and its context. Antigen: not known. TCRdb re-called the 5' RACE reads with MiXCR, one entry per CDR3 protein. The sample lists tens of thousands of distinct CDR3 sequences, roughly an eighth seen once, with under 4% in the top ten. This entry belongs to a study of early T cells in non-severe SARS-CoV-2 infection. Broader study findings: Matches to VDJdb favored anti-spike CD8 responses and missed private and CD4 specificities.

Between the trimmed V and J ends, which lost 5 bases and 5 bases, there was a span of 19 bases. This CDR3 comprises 14 residues. The germline V gene has CDR1 DFQATT and CDR2 SNEGSKA (reference sequence). This receptor was taken from an adult who was a healthcare worker with PCR-confirmed SARS-CoV-2 infection or an uninfected control (not recorded which). V usage is TRBV20-1 and J usage is TRBJ2-7; D may correspond to TRBD1 or TRBD2 (5 bases each). Specimen: whole blood. Here the CDR3 reads CSAAGTYTANEQYF. The CDR3 DNA reads TGCAGTGCTGCCGGGACCTATACCGCCAACGAGCAGTACTTC.